This passage covers 18 T cell receptor beta chains from one sample sequenced in a study of cytomegalovirus exposure and HLA in healthy donors. The PCR was carried out with 60 Vbeta primers and 13 Jbeta primers. The data were produced by immunoSEQ multiplex PCR, yet TCRdb's version contains in-frame clones alone and is incomplete. The data contain some 74,000 clones, around 80% of them singletons. Sequenced input: PBMCs. Receptor source: a male donor in good health and CMV-seronegative.

This clone was seen more than once but under ten times. The chain has TRBV11-3 and TRBJ2-3, with 7 positions matching TRBD2. The germline V gene has CDR1 SGHNT and CDR2 YENEEA. Trimming removed 0 bases from V and 4 bases from J; junction bases left unmatched: 4. This CDR3 spans 15 amino acids. CDR3 DNA: TGTGCCAGCAGCTTAGAGTCTAGCGGCGCAGATACGCAGTATTTT. It is translated as CASSLESSGADTQYF. Full variable domain (outside the CDR3, taken from reference TRBV11-3 and TRBJ2-3): EAGVVQSPRYKIIEKKQPVAFWCNPISGHNTLYWYLQNLGQGPELLIRYENEEAVDDSQLPKDRFSAERLKGVDSTLKIQPAELGDSAVYLCASSLESSGADTQYFGPGTRLTVL.

The gene calls are TRBV19 and TRBJ2-5; 8 nucleotides agree with TRBD1. CDR1 is LNHDA and CDR2 is SQIVND in the germline V gene (reference sequence). The CDR3 length is 14 residues. Germline trimming cut 4 bases from V and 3 bases from J; bases unmatched to any gene: 4. For the CDR3, the DNA is TGTGCCAGTAGTAATCAACAGGGGGAAGAGACCCAGTACTTC. This codes for CASSNQQGEETQYF. Together with reference TRBV19 and TRBJ2-5, the CDR3 gives the full variable domain: DGGITQSPKYLFRKEGQNVTLSCEQNLNHDAMYWYRQDPGQGLRLIYYSQIVNDFQKGDIAEGYSVSREKKESFPLTVTSAQKNPTAFYLCASSNQQGEETQYFGPGTRLLVL.

The chain couples TRBV7-9 to TRBJ2-2; TRBD2 matches at 7 bases. CDR1 and CDR2 from the germline V gene are SEHNR and FQNEAQ (reference sequence). V shed 6 bases and J 2 bases; nucleotides not matched to a gene: 6. This CDR3 has 15 amino acids. The CDR3: CASRIPSGNTGELFF. DNA of the CDR3: TGTGCCAGCAGGATACCTAGCGGAAACACCGGGGAGCTGTTTTTT. The variable domain in full, with the rest retrieved from reference TRBV7-9 and TRBJ2-2, is DTGVSQNPRHKITKRGQNVTFRCDPISEHNRLYWYRQTLGQGPEFLTYFQNEAQLEKSRLLSDRFSAERPKGSFSTLEIQRTEQGDSAMYLCASRIPSGNTGELFFGEGSRLTVL.

V gene TRBV19 combines with J gene TRBJ2-1, with 9 bases aligning to TRBD1. This CDR3 has 12 amino acids. With V trimmed by 3 bases and J by 15 bases, 6 bases remained unmatched. In germline, CDR1 is LNHDA, CDR2 SQIVND (reference sequence). The CDR3 spells CASSMGDRALFF. The DNA for the CDR3 is TGTGCCAGTAGTATGGGGGACAGGGCTTTGTTCTTC. The whole variable domain, remainder taken from reference TRBV19 and TRBJ2-1, is DGGITQSPKYLFRKEGQNVTLSCEQNLNHDAMYWYRQDPGQGLRLIYYSQIVNDFQKGDIAEGYSVSREKKESFPLTVTSAQKNPTAFYLCASSMGDRALFFGPGTRLTVL.

This rearrangement joins TRBV5-1 to TRBJ1-4; tentative D call: TRBD1 (5 bases). Germline V gene data show CDR1 as SGHRS and CDR2 as YFSETQ. The CDR3 extends over 15 amino acids. V was shortened by 0 bases and J by 2 bases, with 8 bases between the two germline ends. CDR3 region: CASSLGGGTNEKLFF. For the CDR3, the DNA is TGCGCCAGCAGCTTGGGCGGGGGTACTAATGAAAAACTGTTTTTT.

The chain combines TRBV5-6 with TRBJ2-7; 11 bases agree with TRBD2. V lost 4 bases, J lost 1 base, and 7 bases stayed unmatched. The CDR3 totals 16 residues. Germline V gene lookup returns CDR1 SGHDT and CDR2 YYEEEE. CDR3 nucleotide sequence: TGTGCCAGCAGCCCGAGGACTAGCGGGCCGTCCTACGAGCAGTACTTC. Its translation is CASSPRTSGPSYEQYF.

The chain has TRBV5-1 and TRBJ2-1; 8 nucleotides match TRBD2. The CDR3 length is 16 residues. Per germline, CDR1 SGHRS and CDR2 YFSETQ. The junction had 11 bases not matched to a gene; V was cut back by 3 bases and J by 6 bases. This chain's CDR3 is CASSSTQAGDGNEQFF. Written as DNA, the CDR3 is TGCGCCAGCAGCTCCACGCAAGCGGGGGACGGCAATGAGCAGTTCTTC.

This clone was observed a few times. The chain carries TRBV7-2 and TRBJ1-2; D is perhaps TRBD1 (6 bases). V gave up 3 bases and J gave up 7 bases, with 9 bases separating them. This CDR3 region has 12 residues. Germline V gene sequence: CDR1 SGHTA, CDR2 FQGNSA. CDR3: CASSFGGGGYTF. The CDR3 DNA reads TGTGCCAGCAGCTTTGGGGGCGGTGGCTACACCTTC.

The chain links TRBV7-9 to TRBJ2-7; 10 nucleotides line up with TRBD2. CDR3 size: 17 residues. Germline V gives CDR1 SEHNR, CDR2 FQNEAQ (reference sequence). V gave up 4 bases and J gave up 1 base; unmatched junction bases: 10. The CDR3 here is CASSSRRLAGGSYEQYF. The CDR3 nucleotides are TGTGCCAGCAGCTCGAGACGATTAGCGGGGGGATCCTACGAGCAGTACTTC. Full variable domain (outside the CDR3, taken from reference TRBV7-9 and TRBJ2-7): DTGVSQNPRHKITKRGQNVTFRCDPISEHNRLYWYRQTLGQGPEFLTYFQNEAQLEKSRLLSDRFSAERPKGSFSTLEIQRTEQGDSAMYLCASSSRRLAGGSYEQYFGPGTRLTVT.

This rearrangement joins TRBV27 to TRBJ2-3; the D gene is possibly TRBD2 (6 bases). The germline gives CDR1 MNHEY, CDR2 SMNVEV (reference sequence). V shed 2 bases and J shed 8 bases, with 20 bases lying between them. The CDR3 has 16 residues. The CDR3, as DNA: TGTGCCAGCAGTTTAATAAGAAACCCGGGAGCGGGTACGCAGTATTTT. Its translation is CASSLIRNPGAGTQYF.

The J gene is TRBJ2-2, the V gene TRBV5-4, with 11 bases that match TRBD2. The V gene's germline CDR1 is SGHNT and CDR2 YYREEE (reference sequence). With V trimmed by 3 bases and J by 0 bases, 1 base remained unmatched. The CDR3 spans 16 residues. CDR3 DNA: TGTGCCAGCAGCTCACTAGCGGGGGCGAACACCGGGGAGCTGTTTTTT. Its translation: CASSSLAGANTGELFF.

J is TRBJ1-1 and V is TRBV10-3; D might be TRBD1 (6 bases). Germline loops: CDR1 ENHRY, CDR2 SYGVKD. V lost 8 bases and J 5 bases, leaving 24 bases between the germline ends. The CDR3 is made up of 16 amino acids. The CDR3 DNA follows: TGTGCCATCTCGGAGGGGGGGGCGCGGGGTTGGACTGAAGCTTTCTTT. It is translated as CAISEGGARGWTEAFF.

This rearrangement joins TRBV10-3 to TRBJ2-1; 8 nucleotides line up with TRBD2. The CDR3 loop spans 18 amino acids. In germline, CDR1 is ENHRY, CDR2 SYGVKD. Unmatched junction bases numbered 13, after V lost 0 bases and J lost 6 bases. CDR3 in DNA: TGTGCCATCAGTGAGTCCCGACGCCGATCTAGCGGGTTCAATGAGCAGTTCTTC. Translation: CAISESRRRSSGFNEQFF.

The rearrangement uses TRBV11-2 and TRBJ2-1; 15 bases map to TRBD2. The CDR3 sequence is 16 residues long. Germline V gene data show CDR1 as SGHAT and CDR2 as FQNNGV. J was trimmed by 7 bases and V by 4 bases; bases with no gene match: 5. In nucleotides, the CDR3 is TGTGCCAGCAGCTCGACGGGACTAGCGGGGGGAAATGAGCAGTTCTTC. Its protein product is CASSSTGLAGGNEQFF.

The chain recombines TRBV4-3 with TRBJ2-3; 11 nucleotides agree with TRBD2. V gave up 4 bases and J gave up 3 bases; unmatched junction bases: 6. The CDR3 runs 16 residues. Germline V gives CDR1 LGHNA, CDR2 YSLEER. The CDR3: CASSRNSGGATDTQYF. The DNA of the CDR3 is TGCGCCAGCAGCCGAAATAGCGGGGGGGCGACAGATACGCAGTATTTT.

This clone was detected a few times. The rearrangement joins TRBV18 to TRBJ2-7; D might be TRBD2 (6 bases). With 1 base removed from V and 4 bases from J, the gap between germline ends came to 11 bases. CDR3 size: 14 residues. Germline CDR1 reads KGHSH; CDR2 reads LQKENI. CDR3 bases: TGTGCCAGCTCACCACAGGAGGGAACGTACGAGCAGTACTTC. Protein: CASSPQEGTYEQYF.

This clone occurred once. The genes are TRBV7-2 and TRBJ1-5; D is unclear. This CDR3 spans 15 amino acids. In germline, CDR1 is SGHTA, CDR2 FQGNSA. With 4 bases removed from V and 3 bases from J, the gap between germline ends came to 13 bases. The CDR3 loop reads CASSSVGRYNQPQHF. CDR3 DNA sequence: TGTGCCAGCAGCTCCGTCGGGAGATACAATCAGCCCCAGCATTTT.

This clone occurred a few times. This chain uses TRBV7-9 with TRBJ1-2, with 9 bases fitting TRBD1. Germline V gene sequence: CDR1 SEHNR, CDR2 FQNEAQ (reference sequence). The junction had 3 bases not matched to a gene; V was cut back by 5 bases and J by 8 bases. The CDR3 loop spans 12 amino acids. CDR3 sequence: CASSPGQGGYTF. The DNA for the CDR3 is TGTGCCAGCAGCCCGGGACAGGGAGGCTACACCTTC.